These T cell receptor beta chains were read from a single sample in a study of T cell responses to AZD1222 COVID-19 vaccine. Clones were read by immunoSEQ multiplex PCR, and TCRdb kept only the in-frame ones, dropping some. Counted here are 100,000 to 150,000 clones, 65% to 90% occurring once; the ten biggest clones make up about a fifth. The starting material was peripheral blood, obtained on day 0 of AZD1222 vaccination. The receptors were gathered from an adult in good health. CDR3s include the opening cysteine and the closing phenylalanine or tryptophan. Each record gives: CDR3 DNA, CDR3 protein, D gene, V gene, J gene, clone size. A D gene is named only where the DNA matches it firmly. Only part of the rows carry a size: once, few, many, or a class if the clone is expanded.

CDR3nt: TGTGCCAGCAGTTTTTCTTTCAACAGGGACGCGAACACTGAAGCTTTCTTT
CDR3aa: CASSFSFNRDANTEAFF
d_gene: -
v_gene: TRBV6-2/TRBV6-3
j_gene: TRBJ1-1
abundance: -

CDR3nt: TGTGCCAGCAGCTTACGGACAGGGGGAGGCACAGATACGCAGTATTTT
CDR3aa: CASSLRTGGGTDTQYF
d_gene: TRBD1
v_gene: TRBV14
j_gene: TRBJ2-3
abundance: -

CDR3nt: TGTGCCAGCAGCTTCCCCTCCTCCACAGCCAATGAGCAGTTCTTC
CDR3aa: CASSFPSSTANEQFF
d_gene: -
v_gene: TRBV5-4
j_gene: TRBJ2-1
abundance: -

CDR3nt: TGTGCCAGCAGCCCCCAGCGGAGGGAAAAACTGTTTTTT
CDR3aa: CASSPQRREKLFF
d_gene: -
v_gene: TRBV7-2
j_gene: TRBJ1-4
abundance: -

CDR3nt: TGTGCCAGCTCAGGCCTTATTGGGAGCACTGAAGCTTTCTTT
CDR3aa: CASSGLIGSTEAFF
d_gene: -
v_gene: TRBV18
j_gene: TRBJ1-1
abundance: -

CDR3nt: TGTGCCAGCTCCCTCGGGGATCCCTACAATGAGCAGTTCTTC
CDR3aa: CASSLGDPYNEQFF
d_gene: -
v_gene: TRBV18
j_gene: TRBJ2-1
abundance: -

CDR3nt: TGTGCCAGCTCAGGTCGTGACACCGGGGAGCTGTTTTTT
CDR3aa: CASSGRDTGELFF
d_gene: -
v_gene: TRBV18
j_gene: TRBJ2-2
abundance: -

CDR3nt: TGTGCCAGCAGCTTACAGCTAAACTACGAGCAGTACTTC
CDR3aa: CASSLQLNYEQYF
d_gene: -
v_gene: TRBV11-2
j_gene: TRBJ2-7
abundance: -

CDR3nt: TGTGCCAGCAGCCCTATAAGGGGTAAAAATGAAAAACTGTTTTTT
CDR3aa: CASSPIRGKNEKLFF
d_gene: -
v_gene: TRBV5-5
j_gene: TRBJ1-4
abundance: few

CDR3nt: TGTGCCAGCTCACCTTGGACAGGGCTGGAAGCTTTCTTT
CDR3aa: CASSPWTGLEAFF
d_gene: TRBD1
v_gene: TRBV18
j_gene: TRBJ1-1
abundance: -

CDR3nt: TGTGCCAGCAGCTTACTACAAGGCGGCTACGAGCAGTACTTC
CDR3aa: CASSLLQGGYEQYF
d_gene: -
v_gene: TRBV13
j_gene: TRBJ2-7
abundance: few

CDR3nt: TGTGCCAGCAGTTACTTCCGAGGGGGGGACACTGAAGCTTTCTTT
CDR3aa: CASSYFRGGDTEAFF
d_gene: -
v_gene: TRBV6-5
j_gene: TRBJ1-1
abundance: -

CDR3nt: TGTGCCAGCAGCCCTTCGGGGGGGGGTCAGCCCCAGCATTTT
CDR3aa: CASSPSGGGQPQHF
d_gene: -
v_gene: TRBV3-1/TRBV3-2
j_gene: TRBJ1-5
abundance: -

CDR3nt: TGTGCCAGCAGATTTAACAGGGGAAGTTCACCCCTCCACTTT
CDR3aa: CASRFNRGSSPLHF
d_gene: TRBD1
v_gene: TRBV7-8
j_gene: TRBJ1-6
abundance: few

CDR3nt: TGTGCCAGCAGCCGCCGGACAGCGCCGAAAAACTATGGCTACACCTTC
CDR3aa: CASSRRTAPKNYGYTF
d_gene: -
v_gene: TRBV3-1/TRBV3-2
j_gene: TRBJ1-2
abundance: -

CDR3nt: TGTGCCAGCAGCTCCGGGAGCGGGGCCCGTAGGCAAGAGACCCAGTACTTC
CDR3aa: CASSSGSGARRQETQYF
d_gene: TRBD2
v_gene: TRBV7-3
j_gene: TRBJ2-5
abundance: -

CDR3nt: TGTGCCAGCAGCTTAGAAGCGGGGACGTTACCTTTCTCCTACGAGCAGTACTTC
CDR3aa: CASSLEAGTLPFSYEQYF
d_gene: TRBD2
v_gene: TRBV7-3
j_gene: TRBJ2-7
abundance: -

CDR3nt: TGTGCCAGCAGTGAGGCGGGGCATTACCAAGAGACCCAGTACTTC
CDR3aa: CASSEAGHYQETQYF
d_gene: -
v_gene: TRBV25-1
j_gene: TRBJ2-5
abundance: -

CDR3nt: TGTGCCAGCAGCGTAGGACGGAGCACAGATACGCAGTATTTT
CDR3aa: CASSVGRSTDTQYF
d_gene: -
v_gene: TRBV9
j_gene: TRBJ2-3
abundance: -

CDR3nt: TGTGCCAGCAGCTCTCAAGGGTCTGAGACCCAGTACTTC
CDR3aa: CASSSQGSETQYF
d_gene: -
v_gene: TRBV5-4
j_gene: TRBJ2-5
abundance: -

CDR3nt: TGCGCCAGCACGTCCGGAGTCGAGCAGTACTTC
CDR3aa: CASTSGVEQYF
d_gene: -
v_gene: TRBV5-1
j_gene: TRBJ2-7
abundance: -

CDR3nt: TGTGCCAGCTCACCGGGACTGCCCTACGAGCAGTACTTC
CDR3aa: CASSPGLPYEQYF
d_gene: -
v_gene: TRBV18
j_gene: TRBJ2-7
abundance: -

CDR3nt: TGCGCCAGCAGCTTTTCGGCGGGGGGGCTAGGAAATGAGCAGTTCTTC
CDR3aa: CASSFSAGGLGNEQFF
d_gene: TRBD2
v_gene: TRBV5-1
j_gene: TRBJ2-1
abundance: -

CDR3nt: TGTGCCAGCAGTCCCCGGACTACCCTACGACTCTCTGGAAACACCATATATTTT
CDR3aa: CASSPRTTLRLSGNTIYF
d_gene: -
v_gene: TRBV27
j_gene: TRBJ1-3
abundance: -

CDR3nt: TGCGCCAGCAGCACCGGGGCTCAATATGGCTACACCTTC
CDR3aa: CASSTGAQYGYTF
d_gene: -
v_gene: TRBV5-1
j_gene: TRBJ1-2
abundance: -

CDR3nt: TGTGCCAGCAGTTTCGACAGGCAGAGGACACCCCTCCACTTT
CDR3aa: CASSFDRQRTPLHF
d_gene: -
v_gene: TRBV6-2/TRBV6-3
j_gene: TRBJ1-6
abundance: -

CDR3nt: TGTGCCAGCTCACCCGTCGAGAACACTGAAGCTTTCTTT
CDR3aa: CASSPVENTEAFF
d_gene: -
v_gene: TRBV18
j_gene: TRBJ1-1
abundance: -

CDR3nt: TGTGCCAGCAAACTCCGAGATACGCAGTATTTT
CDR3aa: CASKLRDTQYF
d_gene: -
v_gene: TRBV12-3/TRBV12-4
j_gene: TRBJ2-3
abundance: few

CDR3nt: TGCGCCAGCAGCCTCTTGACAGGGTTGTCCTCATTTGAAGCTTTCTTT
CDR3aa: CASSLLTGLSSFEAFF
d_gene: TRBD1
v_gene: TRBV4-1
j_gene: TRBJ1-1
abundance: -

CDR3nt: TGTGCCAGCTCACCAGCCTGGGGATATAGCACTGAAGCTTTCTTT
CDR3aa: CASSPAWGYSTEAFF
d_gene: -
v_gene: TRBV18
j_gene: TRBJ1-1
abundance: -

CDR3nt: TGTGCCAGCAGCTTCCTTACCCCAACGCCGGGTGGCTACACCTTC
CDR3aa: CASSFLTPTPGGYTF
d_gene: -
v_gene: TRBV7-2
j_gene: TRBJ1-2
abundance: -

CDR3nt: TGTGCCAGCAGTGTGGAGGCAGGGGGGTGGAATGAGCAGTTCTTC
CDR3aa: CASSVEAGGWNEQFF
d_gene: -
v_gene: TRBV2
j_gene: TRBJ2-1
abundance: -

CDR3nt: TGTGCCAGCAGCCAGATCACCTCTGGAAACACCATATATTTT
CDR3aa: CASSQITSGNTIYF
d_gene: -
v_gene: TRBV13
j_gene: TRBJ1-3
abundance: -

CDR3nt: TGTGCCAGTAGTATAACCAAACAGAACACTGAAGCTTTCTTT
CDR3aa: CASSITKQNTEAFF
d_gene: -
v_gene: TRBV19
j_gene: TRBJ1-1
abundance: once

CDR3nt: TGTGCCAGCAGCATGCGGACAGGGGGAGGCAGTGAAAAACTGTTTTTT
CDR3aa: CASSMRTGGGSEKLFF
d_gene: TRBD1
v_gene: TRBV7-9
j_gene: TRBJ1-4
abundance: -

CDR3nt: TGCGCCAGCAGCTTGGCCCCGGGCACCCAAGAGACCCAGTACTTC
CDR3aa: CASSLAPGTQETQYF
d_gene: -
v_gene: TRBV5-1
j_gene: TRBJ2-5
abundance: -

CDR3nt: TGTGCCAGCAGCAAATCGGACAGAGACACTGAAGCTTTCTTT
CDR3aa: CASSKSDRDTEAFF
d_gene: -
v_gene: TRBV21-1
j_gene: TRBJ1-1
abundance: -

CDR3nt: TGTGCCAGCAGCTTAGCGCGCGCTAGCGGCGAGGGTAATGAGCAGTTCTTC
CDR3aa: CASSLARASGEGNEQFF
d_gene: TRBD2
v_gene: TRBV7-9
j_gene: TRBJ2-1
abundance: -

CDR3nt: TGTGCCAGCAGGTTAACGGAGAACACTGAAGCTTTCTTT
CDR3aa: CASRLTENTEAFF
d_gene: -
v_gene: TRBV2
j_gene: TRBJ1-1
abundance: -

CDR3nt: TGTGCCAGCAGCTATGACAGGGGCACTGAAGCTTTCTTT
CDR3aa: CASSYDRGTEAFF
d_gene: TRBD1
v_gene: TRBV5-8
j_gene: TRBJ1-1
abundance: few

CDR3nt: TGTGCCACCAGTGACCCGGGGGCAGGGGGCTACAATGAGCAGTTCTTC
CDR3aa: CATSDPGAGGYNEQFF
d_gene: -
v_gene: TRBV24-1
j_gene: TRBJ2-1
abundance: -

CDR3nt: TGTGCCAGCAGCTTAGACTACAATGAGCAGTTCTTC
CDR3aa: CASSLDYNEQFF
d_gene: -
v_gene: TRBV5-4
j_gene: TRBJ2-1
abundance: few

CDR3nt: TGTGCCAGCAGCCAAGCTGACAGGCTGAGCTCTGGAAACACCATATATTTT
CDR3aa: CASSQADRLSSGNTIYF
d_gene: -
v_gene: TRBV4-2
j_gene: TRBJ1-3
abundance: -

CDR3nt: TGTGCCAGCAGTGGAGGGTCACCGGAAAAACTGTTTTTT
CDR3aa: CASSGGSPEKLFF
d_gene: -
v_gene: TRBV2
j_gene: TRBJ1-4
abundance: -

CDR3nt: TGTGCCAGCAGCTTACTTGCGGACAGATACACTGAAGCTTTCTTT
CDR3aa: CASSLLADRYTEAFF
d_gene: -
v_gene: TRBV7-2
j_gene: TRBJ1-1
abundance: -

CDR3nt: TGTGCCACCAGCAGAGATCAATCCAGGGGGGAGGATGAGCAGTTCTTC
CDR3aa: CATSRDQSRGEDEQFF
d_gene: -
v_gene: TRBV15
j_gene: TRBJ2-1
abundance: once

CDR3nt: TGTGCCAGCGGGCCCTGGGCGGGGAACACTGAAGCTTTCTTT
CDR3aa: CASGPWAGNTEAFF
d_gene: -
v_gene: TRBV28
j_gene: TRBJ1-1
abundance: -

CDR3nt: TGTGCCAGCAGTCCCGGACGAGGGTGGGCTTTCTTT
CDR3aa: CASSPGRGWAFF
d_gene: -
v_gene: TRBV6-5
j_gene: TRBJ1-1
abundance: -

CDR3nt: TGTGCCGCCAGTGACCCGTCTAGCGGGGGGGCCTTTGGTACCGGGGAGCTGTTTTTT
CDR3aa: CAASDPSSGGAFGTGELFF
d_gene: TRBD2
v_gene: TRBV24-1
j_gene: TRBJ2-2
abundance: -